The 18 T cell receptor beta chains listed next were all sequenced from one sample in a study of identical twins. TCRdb redid the calling of the 5' RACE reads with MiXCR, one entry per CDR3 protein. This table holds around 1.7 million distinct CDR3 sequences, about 32% found once. Sequencing was carried out using cord blood. These receptor sequences come from a newborn girl in good health.

The genes are TRBV7-2 and TRBJ2-7; 10 nucleotides agree with TRBD2. The V and J ends lost 5 bases and 4 bases, in that order; junction bases with no gene match: 14. CDR1 and CDR2 from the germline V gene are SGHTA and FQGNSA. The CDR3 has 17 residues. This CDR3 is CASSPLPGLADIYEQYF. CDR3 DNA sequence: TGTGCCAGCAGCCCACTACCAGGACTAGCGGACATATACGAGCAGTACTTC.

The chain joins TRBV13 to TRBJ2-1, with D possibly being TRBD1 or TRBD2 (6 bases each). Germline V gene lookup returns CDR1 PRHDT and CDR2 FYEKMQ (reference sequence). With 3 bases removed from V and 10 bases from J, the gap between germline ends came to 19 bases. This CDR3 is 15 amino acids long. Written as DNA, the CDR3 is TGTGCCAGCAGCTTCAACGGGGGCTTGAAGAGCGAGCAGTTCTTC. Protein sequence: CASSFNGGLKSEQFF.

The V and J genes are TRBV27 and TRBJ2-3; possibly TRBD1 for D (6 bases). The CDR3 consists of 18 residues. Trimming shortened V by 1 base and J by 1 base, and 18 bases separated the two germline ends. From germline, CDR1 is MNHEY and CDR2 SMNVEV (reference sequence). The CDR3 nucleotides are TGTGCCAGCAGTTTATACCCCACTCGGGCAGGGGGCACAGATACGCAGTATTTT. The encoded protein is CASSLYPTRAGGTDTQYF.

The chain has TRBV7-2 and TRBJ2-7; D is undetermined. The DNA end favors TRBJ2-1, so the J call may be wrong. The CDR3 loop spans 14 amino acids. Germline assignment: CDR1 SGHTA and CDR2 FQGNSA. The CDR3 is CASSLGHSSNEQFF. CDR3 DNA: TGTGCCAGCAGCTTAGGGCACAGTTCCAATGAGCAGTTCTTC.

This chain connects TRBV5-1 to TRBJ1-1, with a weak D call TRBD1 (5 bases). The V gene lost 4 bases and the J gene lost 1 base, with 11 bases spanning the gap. CDR1 is SGHRS and CDR2 is YFSETQ in the germline V gene. This CDR3 contains 14 residues. CDR3 sequence reads: CASSKGPSNTEAFF. CDR3 sequence (DNA): TGCGCCAGCAGCAAGGGACCCTCGAACACTGAAGCTTTCTTT. Based on the CDR3 plus reference TRBV5-1 and TRBJ1-1, the full variable domain is KAGVTQTPRYLIKTRGQQVTLSCSPISGHRSVSWYQQTPGQGLQFLFEYFSETQRNKGNFPGRFSGRQFSNSRSEMNVSTLELGDSALYLCASSKGPSNTEAFFGQGTRLTVV.

The V gene is TRBV10-3, the J gene TRBJ1-1; D possibly corresponds to TRBD1 (6 bases). V was shortened by 5 bases and J by 6 bases, with 16 bases between the two germline ends. The V gene's germline CDR1 is ENHRY and CDR2 SYGVKD. The CDR3 has 14 residues. The CDR3 spells CAISRDTSNAEAFF. In nucleotides, the CDR3 is TGTGCCATCAGTCGGGACACCTCAAACGCTGAAGCTTTCTTT.

Only a few counts were recorded for this clonotype. This chain links TRBV7-9 with TRBJ2-5; D is possibly TRBD2 (5 bases). Germline V gives CDR1 SEHNR, CDR2 FQNEAQ (reference sequence). The CDR3 totals 14 residues. The V and J ends lost 2 bases and 5 bases respectively, with 12 bases between them. The CDR3 is CASSLIPSRETQYF. The CDR3 region has the DNA TGTGCCAGCAGCTTAATACCTAGCCGGGAGACCCAGTACTTC.

This clonotype came up a few times. The chain links TRBV20-1 to TRBJ2-3, with 11 nucleotides matching TRBD2. The CDR3 spans 15 residues. Germline CDR1 is DFQATT and CDR2 is SNEGSKA (reference sequence). V dropped 4 bases and J dropped 2; count of bases not matched to a gene: 5. CDR3 bases: TGCAGTGCTATGGGACTAGCGGACAACACAGATACGCAGTATTTT. Amino acid sequence: CSAMGLADNTDTQYF.

Here the CDR3 reads CASSIMAALDTQYF. In DNA form, the CDR3 reads TGTGCCAGCAGTATCATGGCAGCGCTAGATACGCAGTATTTT. The gene calls are TRBV6-1 and TRBJ2-3; D remains unclear. The V gene lost 5 bases and the J gene lost 5 bases, with 14 bases spanning the gap. The germline CDR1 and CDR2 sequences are MNHNS and SASEGT. This CDR3 comprises 14 residues.

On this clonotype itself: Germline is not matched at one junction end, which may reflect a read error. This sequence joins TRBV4-1 and TRBJ1-4, with D possibly being TRBD1 (5 bases). The CDR3 length is 17 residues. The germline V gene has CDR1 MGHRA and CDR2 YSYEKL. The CDR3 loop reads CASSQPGATATNDKLFF. The CDR3 DNA reads as TGCGCCAGCAGCCAACCCGGGGCCACCGCAACTAATGATAAACTGTTTTTT.

This clonotype occurred a few times. The V call is TRBV27, the J call TRBJ2-4; 7 nucleotides line up with TRBD1. Germline lookup yields CDR1 MNHEY and CDR2 SMNVEV (reference sequence). The CDR3 contains 15 residues. The junction had 4 bases not matched to a gene; V was cut back by 2 bases and J by 3 bases. The CDR3 loop is CASSLTGAVKNIQYF. The DNA of the CDR3 is TGTGCCAGCAGTTTAACAGGGGCAGTCAAAAACATTCAGTACTTC.

Points on this clonotype: Germline and junction disagree at one end, which may indicate a read error. The CDR3 nucleotides are TGCAGTGCCAGAGAACGGGACTGGCCCTACGAGCAGTACTTC. Translating it yields CSARERDWPYEQYF. The chain has TRBV20-1 and TRBJ2-7; TRBD2 might be the D (6 bases). The CDR3 has 14 amino acids. Germline loops: CDR1 DFQATT, CDR2 SNEGSKA (reference sequence).

This clonotype was observed a few times. The chain has TRBV2 and TRBJ1-1; 7 positions match TRBD1. Germline V gene data show CDR1 as SNHLY and CDR2 as FYNNEI. This CDR3 is 14 amino acids long. Trimming at V came to 6 bases and at J to 6 bases, leaving 10 bases not matched to a gene. CDR3 in amino acids: CASRETGPLSEAFF. In DNA, the CDR3 is TGTGCCAGCAGGGAGACAGGGCCTCTCTCTGAAGCTTTCTTT.

This clonotype was counted only a few times. This chain's CDR3 is CASSLMGSRPLYNEQFF. The CDR3, as DNA: TGTGCCAGCAGTCTTATGGGTTCTAGGCCCCTGTACAATGAGCAGTTCTTC. The rearrangement joins TRBV27 to TRBJ2-1; unclear D gene. The CDR3 is made up of 17 amino acids. CDR1 is MNHEY, CDR2 SMNVEV, per germline (reference sequence). The V end was cut by 5 bases, the J end by 4 bases, with 21 bases between.

The rearrangement uses TRBV11-2 and TRBJ2-7, with a possible D match to TRBD1 (5 bases). The germline gives CDR1 SGHAT, CDR2 FQNNGV. The CDR3 is made up of 17 amino acids. With 5 bases removed from V and 0 bases from J, the gap between germline ends came to 20 bases. The CDR3, as DNA: TGTGCCAGCAGCCGCCTGGGGCAGCTTAGCAGCTCCTACGAGCAGTACTTC. It specifies CASSRLGQLSSSYEQYF. The complete variable domain, with remaining parts taken from reference TRBV11-2 and TRBJ2-7, reads EAGVAQSPRYKIIEKRQSVAFWCNPISGHATLYWYQQILGQGPKLLIQFQNNGVVDDSQLPKDRFSAERLKGVDSTLKIQPAKLEDSAVYLCASSRLGQLSSSYEQYFGPGTRLTVT.

The V call is TRBV4-2, the J call TRBJ2-1, with a weak D call TRBD1 (6 bases). With 0 bases removed from V and 4 bases from J, the gap between germline ends came to 16 bases. CDR3 length: 17 residues. Germline loops: CDR1 LGHNA, CDR2 YNFKEQ. In DNA, the CDR3 is TGTGCCAGCAGCCAAGATCCGGGCGGCAGGGGATACAATGAGCAGTTCTTC. Translation: CASSQDPGGRGYNEQFF.

This clonotype came up a few times. This chain joins TRBV20-1 and TRBJ2-7; perhaps D is TRBD1 or TRBD2 (5 bases each). V lost 1 base, J lost 6 bases, and 19 bases lay in between. This CDR3 comprises 15 residues. The germline V gene has CDR1 DFQATT and CDR2 SNEGSKA (reference sequence). The CDR3 is CSARATDPGPPEQYF. The CDR3 DNA reads as TGCAGTGCTAGAGCAACGGACCCGGGACCCCCCGAGCAGTACTTC.

This clonotype was detected only once. The CDR3 bases are TGTGCCAGCAGCCACCGGGTGGGCGGGGGCCCTAGCACAGATACGCAGTATTTT. Amino acid sequence: CASSHRVGGGPSTDTQYF. V gene TRBV5-6 combines with J gene TRBJ2-3, with a possible D match to TRBD2 (7 bases). V was pared by 4 bases and J by 0 bases, with 21 bases between. The germline gives CDR1 SGHDT, CDR2 YYEEEE. The CDR3 extends over 18 amino acids. Full variable domain (outside the CDR3, taken from reference TRBV5-6 and TRBJ2-3): DAGVTQSPTHLIKTRGQQVTLRCSPKSGHDTVSWYQQALGQGPQFIFQYYEEEERQRGNFPDRFSGHQFPNYSSELNVNALLLGDSALYLCASSHRVGGGPSTDTQYFGPGTRLTVL.